This TCR beta chain was obtained from a study of siplizumab effects on memory and regulatory T cells. Regarding the study as a whole: Phenotypic classification as naive or memory proved unattainable for roughly 75-96% of proliferating CD4+ or CD8+ clones.

Notes on this clone: The antigen remains undetermined.

With 2 bases removed from V and 1 base from J, the gap between germline ends came to 9 bases. CDR1 and CDR2 (germline): KGHSY, FQNENV. The CDR3 covers 16 residues. About 100,000 TCR templates per sample were assayed. Here immunoSEQ multiplex PCR was the method, and the copy in TCRdb shows in-frame clones only, minus some. The sample records approximately 82,000 clones, about 91% being singletons. The sequencing input was Tregs sorted from blood. This chain connects TRBV16 to TRBJ1-6, with TRBD1 as a possible D gene (5 bases). The clonotype comes from a human donor in good health. The chain's CDR3 is CASSQRGGSYNSPLHF. Here the CDR3 DNA reads TGTGCCAGCAGCCAAAGGGGCGGTTCCTATAATTCACCCCTCCACTTT.